Below, one T cell receptor beta chain is given with its context. Its target is unknown. This sample is part of a study of beta chain features in type 1 diabetes. The study, taken as a whole, reports: Insertions at VDJ junctions were less frequent in type 1 diabetes patients. These patients also deleted more nucleotides at the same junctions.

The sequenced template was cDNA made from the entire isolated RNA. The protocol was immunoSEQ multiplex PCR, while the TCRdb copy is restricted to in-frame clones and leaves out a portion. The sample records 400,000 to 500,000 clones, approximately 14% being singletons. Trimming removed 2 bases at V and 0 bases at J, with 4 bases between. The CDR3 covers 13 residues. CDR1 is SGHTA, CDR2 FQGNSA, per germline. Purity of each sorted population was above 98%. The sequenced sample consisted of naive CD4+ T cells from blood. The TCR originated in a man between 25 and 39 years old in good health. The chain links TRBV7-2 to TRBJ1-1; D is ambiguous. CDR3 coding DNA: TGTGCCAGCAGCTTAACCCTGAACACTGAAGCTTTCTTT. This gives the protein CASSLTLNTEAFF.